This is a list of T cell receptor beta chains from one sample in a study of OX40 agonist ivuxolimab in advanced cancers. Profiled with immunoSEQ multiplex PCR; TCRdb holds only in-frame clones, not every one. This sample has approximately 79,000 clones, with approximately 86% found just once. This material consisted of CD4+ or CD8+ T cells sorted from blood, taken in a trial of the OX40 agonist ivuxolimab. These TCRs come from an adult with an advanced solid tumor such as melanoma, head and neck, liver or kidney cancer. The CDR3 runs from the conserved cysteine through the conserved F or W. D genes are given only for firm matches. A row's size may be missing; if present it is once, few, many or a size class.

d_gene | j_gene | abundance | v_gene | CDR3nt | CDR3aa
. | TRBJ2-1 | . | TRBV2 | TGTGCCAGCAGTGAAAGCCTGGACAGCGCCTCGTTCTTC | CASSESLDSASFF
TRBD1 | TRBJ1-2 | once | TRBV7-2 | TGTGCCAGCAGCCCTACGGGACAGGGCAACTATGGCTACACCTTC | CASSPTGQGNYGYTF
TRBD1 | TRBJ1-2 | . | TRBV9 | TGTGCCAGCAGCGCTCAGGGGGCCTTTGCTAACTATGGCTACACCTTC | CASSAQGAFANYGYTF
TRBD1 | TRBJ1-2 | . | TRBV7-2 | TGTGCCAGCAGCTACACACAGGGGACTGACTATGGCTACACCTTC | CASSYTQGTDYGYTF
. | TRBJ1-1 | . | TRBV7-9 | TGTGCCAGCAGCTCCCCGGACAGCTACACTGAAGCTTTCTTT | CASSSPDSYTEAFF
. | TRBJ1-5 | . | TRBV28 | TGTGCCGCAAAATTGGCGTCAATCGAGCCCCAGCATTTT | CAAKLASIEPQHF
. | TRBJ1-6 | . | TRBV6-6 | TGTGCCAGCAGTTATCTCCAGGGCGCTGGGTCACCCCTCCACTTT | CASSYLQGAGSPLHF
TRBD2 | TRBJ2-3 | . | TRBV4-3 | TGCGCCAGCAGCCAAGATCTCCCCCTTAGCGGGGGGGCGTCAGATACGCAGTATTTT | CASSQDLPLSGGASDTQYF
. | TRBJ2-3 | . | TRBV10-3 | TGTGCCATCAGTGAGTTCCCGGTCGGGGGCGGGGGCAGCGCAGATACGCAGTATTTT | CAISEFPVGGGGSADTQYF
TRBD2 | TRBJ2-1 | . | TRBV28 | TGTGCCAGCAGTTTTTCGACTAGCGCCTACAATGAGCAGTTCTTC | CASSFSTSAYNEQFF
. | TRBJ2-3 | . | TRBV7-9 | TGTGCCAGCAGCTTATCCGGGGGAGGAGATACGCAGTATTTT | CASSLSGGGDTQYF
. | TRBJ2-1 | . | TRBV27 | TGTGCCAGCAGTTCCCGACACGACTCCTACAATGAGCAGTTCTTC | CASSSRHDSYNEQFF
. | TRBJ1-2 | . | TRBV28 | TGTGCCAGCAGTTTAAACCCACGCAGGGCGACGAAAGGCTACACCTTC | CASSLNPRRATKGYTF
. | TRBJ1-2 | . | TRBV15 | TGTGCCACCAGCAGAGATCTGGACAGAGTCTATGGCTACACCTTC | CATSRDLDRVYGYTF
TRBD1 | TRBJ2-3 | . | TRBV7-2 | TGTGCCAGCAGCTTTTCCGGGACAGGGACAGATACGCAGTATTTT | CASSFSGTGTDTQYF
. | TRBJ2-3 | . | TRBV2 | TGTGCCAGCACGAGGGGAATGGGCACAGATACGCAGTATTTT | CASTRGMGTDTQYF
. | TRBJ1-2 | . | TRBV6-5 | TGTGCCAGCAGTTCCCTTTATGGCTACACCTTC | CASSSLYGYTF
. | TRBJ1-5 | . | TRBV6-1 | TGTGCCAGCAGTGAACGAGCGAACAATCAGCCCCAGCATTTT | CASSERANNQPQHF
. | TRBJ1-5 | . | TRBV28 | TGTGCCAGCATTGCCCGGGTTCATAGCAATCAGCCCCAGCATTTT | CASIARVHSNQPQHF
. | TRBJ1-2 | . | TRBV23-1 | TGCGCCAGCAGTCACCTCACAAAGGGTTGTGGCTACACCTTC | CASSHLTKGCGYTF
. | TRBJ1-4 | . | TRBV7-9 | TGTGCCAGCAGTAGGGGGGCAATTGGTGAAAAACTGTTTTTT | CASSRGAIGEKLFF
. | TRBJ1-5 | . | TRBV4-2 | TGTGCCAGCAGCCAAGACGAACAGCCGGATGGGCCCCAGCATTTT | CASSQDEQPDGPQHF
. | TRBJ2-3 | . | TRBV6-5 | TGTGCCAGCAGTTACCAAGGGGGAGACACAGATACGCAGTATTTT | CASSYQGGDTDTQYF
. | TRBJ1-1 | . | TRBV2 | TGTGCCAGCAATGAGCTCACAGAAGTTATCGAAGCTTTCTTT | CASNELTEVIEAFF
. | TRBJ1-1 | . | TRBV5-1 | TGCGCCAGCAGCTTGGGGCCACAAGGGGAAGCTTTCTTT | CASSLGPQGEAFF
. | TRBJ2-7 | . | TRBV4-3 | TGCGCCAGCAGCCAAGAATTCCAGGGTTCCTACGAGCAGTACTTC | CASSQEFQGSYEQYF
. | TRBJ1-2 | few | TRBV10-2 | TGCGCCAGCAGTGGGTGGGGGGCTGCTAACTATGGCTACACCTTC | CASSGWGAANYGYTF
TRBD1 | TRBJ1-2 | . | TRBV28 | TGTGCCAGCAGTTCACAGGGGGGAGTCTATGGCTACACCTTC | CASSSQGGVYGYTF
TRBD2 | TRBJ2-1 | . | TRBV5-1 | TGCGCCAGCAGCCGGACTAGCGGGGAGGTTCACAATGAGCAGTTCTTC | CASSRTSGEVHNEQFF
TRBD1 | TRBJ1-1 | . | TRBV28 | TGTGCCAGCAGAGTGAGGGGGCGCGTAACTGAAGCTTTCTTT | CASRVRGRVTEAFF
. | TRBJ2-2 | . | TRBV7-2 | TGTGCCAGCAGCTTAGGAGGGGGATCGGAATCCGGGGAGCTGTTTTTT | CASSLGGGSESGELFF
TRBD1 | TRBJ1-6 | . | TRBV30 | TGTGCCCGCCGGGACAGTTATAATTCACCCCTCCACTTT | CARRDSYNSPLHF
TRBD2 | TRBJ2-5 | once | TRBV7-3 | TGTGCCAGCAGCGAGAGCGGGGGGATTCGAGAGACCCAGTACTTC | CASSESGGIRETQYF
. | TRBJ2-3 | . | TRBV7-9 | TGTGCCAGCAGCCACGGACAGTACACTAGCACAGATACGCAGTATTTT | CASSHGQYTSTDTQYF
TRBD1 | TRBJ1-1 | . | TRBV11-2 | TGTGCCAGCAGCTTAGTCGGGGACAGGGGGCGCGGTAGGACTGAAGCTTTCTTT | CASSLVGDRGRGRTEAFF
. | TRBJ2-5 | . | TRBV7-2 | TGTGCCAGCAGCTTAGTCACGGGCAGGGAAGAGACCCAGTACTTC | CASSLVTGREETQYF
. | TRBJ2-7 | . | TRBV28 | TGTGCCAGCAGGGGTTCTTCCTACGAGCAGTACTTC | CASRGSSYEQYF
. | TRBJ1-1 | . | TRBV9 | TGTGCCAGCAGCGGATCAGGGCTTACAGGGATGAACACTGAAGCTTTCTTT | CASSGSGLTGMNTEAFF
. | TRBJ1-2 | . | TRBV10-3 | TGTGCCATCGACTGGCCGGGGAGGGACGGCTACACCTTC | CAIDWPGRDGYTF
TRBD1 | TRBJ1-4 | . | TRBV19 | TGTGCCACCCGTCGCGGGACAGGGAATGAAAAACTGTTTTTT | CATRRGTGNEKLFF
TRBD1 | TRBJ2-5 | . | TRBV6-6 | TGTGCCAGCACGGGGGACAGGGGGAAAGAGACCCAGTACTTC | CASTGDRGKETQYF
. | TRBJ2-2 | few | TRBV6-4 | TGTGCCAGCAGTGAACAAAGCACCACCGGGGAGCTGTTTTTT | CASSEQSTTGELFF
TRBD1 | TRBJ2-1 | few | TRBV7-3 | TGTGCCAGCAGCATGGGACAGGCCCCCTACAATGAGCAGTTCTTC | CASSMGQAPYNEQFF
. | TRBJ2-1 | . | TRBV4-2 | TGTGCCAGCAGCCAAGGATCAGCGGTTTACAATGAGCAGTTCTTC | CASSQGSAVYNEQFF
TRBD1 | TRBJ1-2 | few | TRBV2 | TGTGCCAGCAGAAGGACAGGGGGCTACACCTTC | CASRRTGGYTF
. | TRBJ2-2 | . | TRBV21-1 | TGTGCCAGCAGCAATGAGACTAGATGCCAGATAGATACCGGGGAGCTGTTTTTT | CASSNETRCQIDTGELFF
. | TRBJ2-7 | . | TRBV29-1 | TGCAGCGTTATCAGAGGCGAGCAGTACTTC | CSVIRGEQYF
. | TRBJ1-1 | . | TRBV30 | TGTGCCTGGAGTGTAACCACTGAAGCTTTCTTT | CAWSVTTEAFF
. | TRBJ2-7 | . | TRBV7-2 | TGTGCCAGCAGCTCTGGACGGTACGAGCAGTACTTC | CASSSGRYEQYF
. | TRBJ2-2 | few | TRBV25-1 | TGTGCCAGCAGTGATCCAGGGGCGGCCACCGGGGAGCTGTTTTTT | CASSDPGAATGELFF
TRBD1 | TRBJ2-6 | . | TRBV7-9 | TGTGCCAGCAGCTGGAAGCGGACAGGGGTAGGGGCCAACGTCCTGACTTTC | CASSWKRTGVGANVLTF
. | TRBJ1-3 | . | TRBV28 | TGTGCCAGCATTACCGGAGGCTCTGGAAACACCATATATTTT | CASITGGSGNTIYF
TRBD1 | TRBJ2-5 | few | TRBV11-2 | TGTGCCAGCAGCTATACCAGGGACAGTTGGGAGACCCAGTACTTC | CASSYTRDSWETQYF
. | TRBJ2-2 | once | TRBV27 | TGTGCCAGCTCGAACGACAGAAACACCGGGGAGCTGTTTTTT | CASSNDRNTGELFF